Listed here are 19 T cell receptor beta chains from one sample, sequenced in a study of OX40 agonist ivuxolimab in advanced cancers. Method: immunoSEQ multiplex PCR; TCRdb's copy keeps in-frame clones and lacks some. The sample consists of about 79,000 clones, roughly 80% of them appearing once. The sample in question was CD4+ or CD8+ T cells sorted from blood, obtained in a trial of the OX40 agonist ivuxolimab. All receptors derive from an adult with an advanced solid tumor such as melanoma, head and neck, liver or kidney cancer.

This chain links TRBV11-2 with TRBJ2-7, with D possibly TRBD1 on 6 matching bases. Germline CDR1 is SGHAT and CDR2 is FQNNGV. This CDR3 contains 15 residues. V was shortened by 4 bases and J by 1 base, with 14 bases between the two germline ends. Here the CDR3 reads CASSSLTGRSYEQYF. CDR3 coding DNA: TGTGCCAGCAGCTCCTTGACAGGCAGATCCTACGAGCAGTACTTC.

This chain joins TRBV30 and TRBJ1-3; D gene uncertain. Germline assignment: CDR1 GTSNPN and CDR2 SVGIG (reference sequence). Deletions cut 3 bases from V and 0 bases from J, with 12 bases between. The CDR3 has 15 amino acids. The CDR3 DNA reads as TGTGCCTGGAGCCGGGAAAGACGCTCTGGAAACACCATATATTTT. As protein: CAWSRERRSGNTIYF.

The chain joins TRBV27 to TRBJ1-5; a possible D gene is TRBD1 (6 bases). The V gene's germline CDR1 is MNHEY and CDR2 SMNVEV (reference sequence). This CDR3 is built from 13 residues. V was cut by 3 bases and J by 7 bases, with 10 bases left in between. In DNA form, the CDR3 reads TGTGCCAGCAGTTTTAAGGGGGGGCAGCCCCAGCATTTT. It yields the protein CASSFKGGQPQHF.

The sample holds one count of this clone. The chain uses TRBV10-3 and TRBJ2-4, with 8 bases that match TRBD2. The ends lost 6 bases at V and 2 bases at J; junction bases unmatched: 15. Per germline, CDR1 ENHRY and CDR2 SYGVKD. The CDR3 totals 18 residues. Written as DNA, the CDR3 is TGTGCCATCAGCCCCACCCTGGGGGCGGGAGGTTCCAAAAACATTCAGTACTTC. It is translated as CAISPTLGAGGSKNIQYF.

This clone has only a few counts. The J gene is TRBJ2-1, the V gene TRBV10-3; D tentatively reads TRBD1 or TRBD2 (5 bases each). Per the germline V gene, CDR1 is ENHRY and CDR2 is SYGVKD. The CDR3 runs 16 residues. V gave up 5 bases and J gave up 0 bases, with 14 bases separating them. The CDR3 DNA follows: TGTGCCATCAGTAGTAGGGACCGGAGCTCCTACAATGAGCAGTTCTTC. It yields the protein CAISSRDRSSYNEQFF.

The chain uses TRBV10-3 and TRBJ1-5, with unresolved D. The length of the CDR3 is 13 residues. CDR1 is ENHRY, CDR2 SYGVKD, per germline. The ends were cut back, 3 bases at V and 3 bases at J, with 6 bases in the middle. CDR3 sequence reads: CAISDPDNQPQHF. CDR3 nucleotides: TGTGCCATCAGTGACCCAGACAATCAGCCCCAGCATTTT.

The gene calls are TRBV11-1 and TRBJ2-6; the match to TRBD1 covers 9 bases. The CDR3 contains 17 residues. Germline loops: CDR1 SGHAT, CDR2 FQDESV (reference sequence). J gave up 0 bases and V 4 bases, and 4 bases lay outside the gene matches. Here the CDR3 reads CASSSGQGFSGANVLTF. The CDR3 coding sequence is TGTGCCAGCAGCTCGGGACAGGGATTCTCTGGGGCCAACGTCCTGACTTTC.

This chain connects TRBV5-6 to TRBJ1-3, with D hard to call. Between the trimmed V and J ends, which lost 4 bases and 1 base, there was a span of 12 bases. The CDR3 runs 15 residues. Germline loops: CDR1 SGHDT, CDR2 YYEEEE. CDR3 DNA: TGTGCCAGCAGCCCCAGAAGGGAATCTGGAAACACCATATATTTT. Its translation is CASSPRRESGNTIYF.

V usage is TRBV6-6 and J usage is TRBJ1-2, with D uncertain. This CDR3 region has 13 residues. In germline, CDR1 is MNHNY, CDR2 SVGAGI (reference sequence). Trimming took 4 bases from V and 4 from J, leaving 10 bases between them. CDR3 sequence (DNA): TGTGCCAGCAGTTCCCCTCGATCCTATGGCTACACCTTC. As protein: CASSSPRSYGYTF.

This clone was seen a few times. The chain combines TRBV7-9 with TRBJ1-4; TRBD1 matches at 9 bases. Germline lookup yields CDR1 SEHNR and CDR2 FQNEAQ (reference sequence). The CDR3 totals 19 residues. V lost 3 bases and J lost 3; bases outside the gene matches: 14. DNA for the CDR3: TGTGCCAGCAGCTTGCGACAGGGGGTTGTGTCCATATCTAATGAAAAACTGTTTTTT. Residues: CASSLRQGVVSISNEKLFF.

The V gene is TRBV7-8, the J gene TRBJ2-3, with 10 bases identical to TRBD2. The CDR3 has 15 residues. The junction had 3 bases not matched to a gene; V was cut back by 4 bases and J by 2 bases. Germline CDR1 SGHVS, CDR2 FQNEAQ. This CDR3 is CASSSSGGDTDTQYF. The CDR3 DNA is TGTGCCAGCAGCTCAAGCGGGGGGGACACAGATACGCAGTATTTT.

The J gene is TRBJ2-2, the V gene TRBV30; weak D call: TRBD1 (5 bases). Deletions cut 0 bases from V and 7 bases from J, with 18 bases between. The germline CDR1 and CDR2 sequences are GTSNPN and SVGIG (reference sequence). The CDR3 has 16 residues. The CDR3 DNA is TGTGCCTGGAGTGTACAAGGGGCCGCCGTGGGCGGGGAGCTGTTTTTT. Translation gives CAWSVQGAAVGGELFF.

The chain recombines TRBV7-2 with TRBJ2-2; tentative D call: TRBD2 (6 bases). Germline V lookup: CDR1 SGHTA, CDR2 FQGNSA. The CDR3 sequence is 17 residues long. Trimming left V 7 bases short and J 1 base short, with 19 bases between. CDR3 in DNA: TGTGCCAGCACCCCCTCCCTCCTAGCGCTGAACACCGGGGAGCTGTTTTTT. Its translation: CASTPSLLALNTGELFF.

The rearrangement uses TRBV29-1 and TRBJ2-3, with TRBD2 matching over 7 bases. The CDR3 loop spans 14 amino acids. J lost 4 bases, V lost 4 bases, and 8 bases had no gene match. Germline-derived CDR1 and CDR2 are SQVTM and ANQGSEA. CDR3 nucleotide sequence: TGCAGCGTTGTGGCGCGGGGGAGGGCAGATACGCAGTATTTT. This encodes CSVVARGRADTQYF.

The rearrangement uses TRBV19 and TRBJ2-4; 16 nucleotides match TRBD2. The CDR3 loop spans 14 amino acids. Trimming removed 3 bases from V and 11 bases from J; junction bases left unmatched: 1. CDR1 and CDR2 from the germline V gene are LNHDA and SQIVND (reference sequence). As DNA, the CDR3 is TGTGCCAGTAGTATTGGGACTAGCGGGGGGGTTCAGTACTTC. Translating gives CASSIGTSGGVQYF.

This clone was observed a handful of times. The V call is TRBV6-5, the J call TRBJ1-4; no clear D. CDR3 size: 15 residues. With 7 bases removed from V and 8 bases from J, the gap between germline ends came to 20 bases. Germline V lookup: CDR1 MNHEY, CDR2 SVGAGI. The CDR3 loop reads CASTPRAESWEKLFF. The CDR3 DNA reads as TGTGCCAGCACTCCTAGGGCAGAGTCATGGGAAAAACTGTTTTTT.

Points on this clone: The junction shows a germline mismatch at one end, possibly a read error. The chain combines TRBV6-1 with TRBJ1-2; no clear D gene. The germline CDR1 and CDR2 sequences are MNHNS and SASEGT. The CDR3 is 17 residues long. The CDR3 loop is CAISESVNARATIGYTF. CDR3 nucleotides: TGTGCCATCAGTGAGTCCGTTAATGCCCGAGCGACTATCGGCTACACCTTC.

This sequence joins TRBV5-7 and TRBJ2-1; 7 bases are shared with TRBD2. TRBV5-7 is marked as an open reading frame, function uncertain. The CDR3 totals 15 residues. The J segment lost 4 bases and the V segment lost 4 bases, leaving 8 bases of the junction unmatched. CDR3 region: CASSVSSGEYNEQFF. CDR3 coding DNA: TGTGCCAGCAGCGTCTCAAGCGGGGAATACAATGAGCAGTTCTTC.

V gene TRBV7-6 combines with J gene TRBJ2-5; D assignment may be TRBD1 or TRBD2 (5 bases each). The CDR3 consists of 14 residues. Germline V gives CDR1 SGHVS, CDR2 FNYEAQ. Trimming pared 3 bases from V and 5 bases from J, leaving 13 bases between. The CDR3 DNA reads as TGTGCCAGCAGCTTTCAGAGAGGGGCGGAGACCCAGTACTTC. Its protein is CASSFQRGAETQYF.